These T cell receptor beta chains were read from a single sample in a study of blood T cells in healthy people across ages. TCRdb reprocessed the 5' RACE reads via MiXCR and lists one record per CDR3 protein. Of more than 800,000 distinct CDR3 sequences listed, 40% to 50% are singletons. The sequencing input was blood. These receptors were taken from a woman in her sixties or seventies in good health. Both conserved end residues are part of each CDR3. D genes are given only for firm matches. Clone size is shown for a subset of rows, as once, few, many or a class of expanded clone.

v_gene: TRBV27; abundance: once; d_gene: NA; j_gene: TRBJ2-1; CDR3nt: TGTGCCAGCAGATCATTGGTCGGCAGACCTAGCTCCTACAATGAGCAGTTCTTC; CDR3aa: CASRSLVGRPSSYNEQFF
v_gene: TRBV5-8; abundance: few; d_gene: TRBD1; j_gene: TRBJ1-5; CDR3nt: TGTGCCAGCAGCCAGGGACAGCGCAATCAGCCCCAGCATTTT; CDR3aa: CASSQGQRNQPQHF
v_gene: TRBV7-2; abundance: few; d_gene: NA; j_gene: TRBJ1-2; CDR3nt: TGTGCCAGCAGCAGGAGGGATGGGGTCTATGGCTACACCTTC; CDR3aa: CASSRRDGVYGYTF
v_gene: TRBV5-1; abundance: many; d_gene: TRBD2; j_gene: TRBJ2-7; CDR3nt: TGTGCCAGCAGCTCGACTAGCGGCTCCTACGAGCAGTACTTC; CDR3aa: CASSSTSGSYEQYF
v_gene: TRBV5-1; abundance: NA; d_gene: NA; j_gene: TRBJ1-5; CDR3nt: TGCGCCAGCAGCTTGGGGGGAGGGGCTCAGCCCCAGCATTTT; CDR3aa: CASSLGGGAQPQHF
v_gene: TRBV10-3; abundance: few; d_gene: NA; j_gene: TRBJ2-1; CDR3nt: TGTGCCATCAGTGAGTTGTCTAGCGAGTCCTACAATGAGCAGTTCTTC; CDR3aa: CAISELSSESYNEQFF
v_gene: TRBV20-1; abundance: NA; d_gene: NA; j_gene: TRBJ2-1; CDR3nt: TGCAGTGCGTCAAGAGGGGGAGAGACCCAGTTCTTC; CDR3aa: CSASRGGETQFF
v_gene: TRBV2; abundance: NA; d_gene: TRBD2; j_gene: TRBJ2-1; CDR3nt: TGTGCCAGCAGTACCGATAGCGGGGGGGGCGGCAGGAGACAGTTCTTC; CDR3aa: CASSTDSGGGGRRQFF
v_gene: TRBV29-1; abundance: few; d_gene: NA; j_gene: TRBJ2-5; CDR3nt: TGCAGCGTTGCGATCAATCAAGAGACCCAGTACTTC; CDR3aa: CSVAINQETQYF
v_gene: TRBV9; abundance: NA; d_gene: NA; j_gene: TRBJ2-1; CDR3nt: TGTGCCAGCAGCGTAGGAGGACTACAATACAATGAGCAGTTCTTC; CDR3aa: CASSVGGLQYNEQFF
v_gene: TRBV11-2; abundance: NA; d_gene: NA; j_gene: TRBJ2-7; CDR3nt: TGTGCCAGCAGACGGAATGGACTCGGGTACTGCGAGCAGTACTTC; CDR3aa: CASRRNGLGYCEQYF
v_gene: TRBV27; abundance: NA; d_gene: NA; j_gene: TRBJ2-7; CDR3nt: TGTGCCAGCAGTCCACTGGTAGCGGACTCCTACGAGCAGTACTTC; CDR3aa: CASSPLVADSYEQYF
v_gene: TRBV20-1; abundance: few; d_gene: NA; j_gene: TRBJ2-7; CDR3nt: TGCAGTGCTAGCCCCGGATCGATCTACGAGCAGTACTTC; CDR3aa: CSASPGSIYEQYF
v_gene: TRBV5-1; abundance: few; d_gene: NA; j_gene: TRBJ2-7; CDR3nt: TGCGCCAGCAGCGTACAGGGTTCCTACGAGCAGTACTTC; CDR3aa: CASSVQGSYEQYF
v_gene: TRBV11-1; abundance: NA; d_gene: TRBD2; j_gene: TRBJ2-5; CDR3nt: TGTGCCAGCAGCTTAGCTCCGGCTAGCGGGGATTGGAGAGAGAGGCTTCAGGAGACCCAGTACTTC; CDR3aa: CASSLAPASGDWRERLQETQYF
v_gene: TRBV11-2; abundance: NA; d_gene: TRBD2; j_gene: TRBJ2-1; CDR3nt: TGTGCCAGCAGCATTGGGACTATCACTTCCTACAATGAGCAGTTCTTC; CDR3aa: CASSIGTITSYNEQFF
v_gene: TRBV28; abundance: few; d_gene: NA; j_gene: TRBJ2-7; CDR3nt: TGTGCCAGCAGTACCGGGACACGGAGGACCGAGCAGTACTTC; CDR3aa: CASSTGTRRTEQYF
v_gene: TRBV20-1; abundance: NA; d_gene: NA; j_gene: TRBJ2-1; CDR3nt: TGCAGTGCTCCCGGACTATACAATGAGCAGTTCTTC; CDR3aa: CSAPGLYNEQFF
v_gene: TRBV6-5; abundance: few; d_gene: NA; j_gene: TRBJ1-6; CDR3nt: TGTGCCAGCAGTTACGGGCGCACCTCTCGTTCACCCCTCCACTTT; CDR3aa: CASSYGRTSRSPLHF
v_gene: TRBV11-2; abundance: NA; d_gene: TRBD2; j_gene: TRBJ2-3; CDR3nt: TGTGCCAGCAGCTTGGCTAGCGGGAGATGGGGCACAGATACGCAGTATTTT; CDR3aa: CASSLASGRWGTDTQYF
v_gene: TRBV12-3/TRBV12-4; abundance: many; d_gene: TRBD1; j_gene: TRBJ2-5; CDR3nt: TGTGCCAGCAGCCGTCGACAGGGGCAAGAGACCCAGTACTTC; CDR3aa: CASSRRQGQETQYF
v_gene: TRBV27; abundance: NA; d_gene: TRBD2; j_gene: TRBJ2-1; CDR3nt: TGTGCCAGCAGTCCGAGAGATAGCGGGAGAAGGGGCAATGAGCAGTTCTTC; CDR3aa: CASSPRDSGRRGNEQFF
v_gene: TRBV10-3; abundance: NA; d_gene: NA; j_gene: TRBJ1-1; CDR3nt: TGTGCCATCAGTGAAGTAGGAGGTTGCGAAACTTTCTTT; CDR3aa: CAISEVGGCETFF
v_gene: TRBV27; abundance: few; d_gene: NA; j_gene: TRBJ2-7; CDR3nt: TGTGCCAGCAGTTGGGGGGCCGCCCGGTCTATTCCCTACGAGCAGTACTTC; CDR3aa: CASSWGAARSIPYEQYF
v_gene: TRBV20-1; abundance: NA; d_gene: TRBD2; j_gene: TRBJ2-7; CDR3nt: TGCAGTGCTAGGGGGACTAGCGGGAGGGTCAGCTCCTACGAGCAGTACTTC; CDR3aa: CSARGTSGRVSSYEQYF
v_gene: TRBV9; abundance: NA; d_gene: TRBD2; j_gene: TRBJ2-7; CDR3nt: TGTGCCAGCAGCGGTAGCGGGAGAGGGAACGAGCAGTACTTC; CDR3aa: CASSGSGRGNEQYF
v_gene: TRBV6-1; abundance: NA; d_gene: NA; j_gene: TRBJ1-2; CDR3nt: TGTGCCAGCAGTGAAGTCGGAGGGCCTAACTATGGCTACACCTTC; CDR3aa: CASSEVGGPNYGYTF
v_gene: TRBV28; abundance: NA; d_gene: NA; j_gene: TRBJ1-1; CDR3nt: TGTGCCAGCCAATCCTGGGGCAGGTTATTGAACACTGAAGCTTTCTTT; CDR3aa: CASQSWGRLLNTEAFF
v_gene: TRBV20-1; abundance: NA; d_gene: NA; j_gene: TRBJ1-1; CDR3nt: TGCAGTGCTAGAGATGGCCTCAAAAGCCCCACTGAAGCTTTCTTT; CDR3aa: CSARDGLKSPTEAFF
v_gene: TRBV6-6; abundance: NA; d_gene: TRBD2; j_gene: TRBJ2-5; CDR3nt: TGTGCCAGCAGTCATCGGACTAGCGGGAACCAAGAGACCCAGTACTTC; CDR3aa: CASSHRTSGNQETQYF
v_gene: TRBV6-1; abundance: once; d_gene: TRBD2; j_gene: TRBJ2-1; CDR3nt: TGTGCCAGCAGTAGCCACCCGGGACTAATCTCCTACAATGAGCAGTTCTTC; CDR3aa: CASSSHPGLISYNEQFF
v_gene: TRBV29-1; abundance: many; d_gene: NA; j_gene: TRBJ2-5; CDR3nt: TGCAGCGTCTCAGATGGGGGACTGGAGACCCAGTACTTC; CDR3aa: CSVSDGGLETQYF
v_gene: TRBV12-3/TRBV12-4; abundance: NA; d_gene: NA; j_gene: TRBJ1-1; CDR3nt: TGTGCCAGCAGTCCCCCCTCAGTGAACACTGAAGCTTTCTTT; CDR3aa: CASSPPSVNTEAFF
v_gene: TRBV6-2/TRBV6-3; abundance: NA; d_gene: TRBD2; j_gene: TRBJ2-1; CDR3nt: TGTGCCTCCGGGGGACTAGCGGCTGAGCAGTTCTTC; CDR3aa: CASGGLAAEQFF
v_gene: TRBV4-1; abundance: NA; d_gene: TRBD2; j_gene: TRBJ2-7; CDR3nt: TGCGCCAGCAGCCAAGAGCTCGGGACTAGCGAGTTCAATGAGCAGTACTTC; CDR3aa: CASSQELGTSEFNEQYF
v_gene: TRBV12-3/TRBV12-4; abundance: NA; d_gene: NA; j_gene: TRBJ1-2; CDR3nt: TGTGCCAGCAGTTTCGGTCTTAATGGCTACACCTTC; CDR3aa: CASSFGLNGYTF
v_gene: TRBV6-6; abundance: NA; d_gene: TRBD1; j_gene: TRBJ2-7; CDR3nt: TGTGCCAGCAGAAAAAGGGACAGCTCCTCCTACGAGCAGTACTTC; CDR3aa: CASRKRDSSSYEQYF
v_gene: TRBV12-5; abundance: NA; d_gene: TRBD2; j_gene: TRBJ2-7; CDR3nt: TGTGCTAGTGGTTTGGCACTCTCCTCGGGATTTGGCCAGCGGGAACGATCCCGGTACGAGCAGTACTTC; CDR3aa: CASGLALSSGFGQRERSRYEQYF
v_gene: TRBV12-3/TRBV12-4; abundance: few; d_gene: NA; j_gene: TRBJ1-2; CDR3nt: TGTGCCAGCAGTGGGGGGGATAACTATGGCTACACCTTC; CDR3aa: CASSGGDNYGYTF
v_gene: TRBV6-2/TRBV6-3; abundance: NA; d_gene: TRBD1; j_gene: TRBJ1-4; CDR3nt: TGTGCCAGCAGTCAAGACCGGGACAGGGTAGGAGGTAATGAAAAACTGTTTTTT; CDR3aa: CASSQDRDRVGGNEKLFF
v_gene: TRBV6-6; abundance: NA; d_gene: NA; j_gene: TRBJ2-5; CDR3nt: TGTGCCAGCAGTTTGGACATAATCCAAGAGACCCAGTACTTC; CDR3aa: CASSLDIIQETQYF
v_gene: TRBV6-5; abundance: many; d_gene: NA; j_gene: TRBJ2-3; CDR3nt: TGTGCCAGCAGCGGACTGGCTGACACAGATACGCAGTATTTT; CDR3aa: CASSGLADTDTQYF
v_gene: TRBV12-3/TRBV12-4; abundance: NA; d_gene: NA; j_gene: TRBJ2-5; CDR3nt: TGTGCCAGCAGTTACTCCGGGGGCGAAGAGACCCAGTACTTC; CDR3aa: CASSYSGGEETQYF
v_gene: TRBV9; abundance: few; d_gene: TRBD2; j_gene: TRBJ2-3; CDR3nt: TGTGCCAGCGGTAACGGCGGGGGACCAGATACGCAGTATTTT; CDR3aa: CASGNGGGPDTQYF
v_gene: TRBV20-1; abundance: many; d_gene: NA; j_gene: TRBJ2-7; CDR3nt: TGCAGTGCTAGGGGCGGTTCCTACGAGCAGTACTTC; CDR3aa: CSARGGSYEQYF
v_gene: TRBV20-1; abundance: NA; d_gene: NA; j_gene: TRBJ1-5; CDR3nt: TGCAGTGCCAGAGATCGGGTAGGGGCTAATAGCAATCAGCCCCAGCATTTT; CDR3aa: CSARDRVGANSNQPQHF